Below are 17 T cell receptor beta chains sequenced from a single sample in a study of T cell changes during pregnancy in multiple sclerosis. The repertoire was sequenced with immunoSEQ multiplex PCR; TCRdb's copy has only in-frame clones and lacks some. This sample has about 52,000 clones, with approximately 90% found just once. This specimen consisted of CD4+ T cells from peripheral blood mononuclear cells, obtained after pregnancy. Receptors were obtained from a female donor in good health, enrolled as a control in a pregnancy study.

CDR3 region: CASSQDPTGVLSYTF. In DNA form, the CDR3 reads TGCGCCAGCAGCCAGGACCCGACAGGGGTGTTAAGCTACACCTTC. V is TRBV5-1 and J is TRBJ1-2; 8 bases align to TRBD1. CDR1 is SGHRS and CDR2 is YFSETQ in the germline V gene. V lost 4 bases and J lost 9; bases outside the gene matches: 14. The CDR3 has 15 residues.

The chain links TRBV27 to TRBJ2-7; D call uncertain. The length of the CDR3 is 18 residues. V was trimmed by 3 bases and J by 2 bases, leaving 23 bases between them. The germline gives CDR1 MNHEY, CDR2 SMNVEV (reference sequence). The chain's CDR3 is CASSFRPSSEKTTYEQYF. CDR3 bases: TGTGCCAGCAGTTTCCGGCCGTCCAGCGAAAAGACCACCTACGAGCAGTACTTC.

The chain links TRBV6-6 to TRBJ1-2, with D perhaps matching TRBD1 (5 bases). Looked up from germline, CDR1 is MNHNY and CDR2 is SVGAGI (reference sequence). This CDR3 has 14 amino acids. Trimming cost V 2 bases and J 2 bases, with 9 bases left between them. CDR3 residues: CASSYVDTNYGYTF. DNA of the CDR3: TGTGCCAGCAGTTACGTGGACACCAACTATGGCTACACCTTC.

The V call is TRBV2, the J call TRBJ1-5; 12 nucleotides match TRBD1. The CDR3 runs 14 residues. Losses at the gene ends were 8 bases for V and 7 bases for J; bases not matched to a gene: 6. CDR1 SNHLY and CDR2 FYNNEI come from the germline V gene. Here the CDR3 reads CASSGTGGRQPQHF. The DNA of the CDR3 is TGTGCCAGCTCCGGGACAGGGGGCCGGCAGCCCCAGCATTTT.

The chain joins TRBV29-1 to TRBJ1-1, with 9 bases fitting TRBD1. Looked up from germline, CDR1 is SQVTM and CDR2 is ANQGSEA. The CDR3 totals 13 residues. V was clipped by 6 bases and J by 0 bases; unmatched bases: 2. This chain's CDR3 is CSVGQGLNTEAFF. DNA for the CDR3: TGCAGCGTCGGACAGGGGTTGAACACTGAAGCTTTCTTT.

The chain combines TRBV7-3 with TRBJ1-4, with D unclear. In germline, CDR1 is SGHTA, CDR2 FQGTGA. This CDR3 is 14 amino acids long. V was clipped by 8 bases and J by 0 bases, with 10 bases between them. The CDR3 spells CASGGDATNEKLFF. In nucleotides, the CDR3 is TGTGCCAGCGGAGGAGACGCAACTAATGAAAAACTGTTTTTT.

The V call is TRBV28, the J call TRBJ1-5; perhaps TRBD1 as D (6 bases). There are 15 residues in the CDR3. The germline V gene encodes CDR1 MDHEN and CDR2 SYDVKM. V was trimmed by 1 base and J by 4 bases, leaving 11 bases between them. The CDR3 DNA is TGTGCCAGCAGTTTATACGGGGGGCAAAATCAGCCCCAGCATTTT. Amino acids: CASSLYGGQNQPQHF.

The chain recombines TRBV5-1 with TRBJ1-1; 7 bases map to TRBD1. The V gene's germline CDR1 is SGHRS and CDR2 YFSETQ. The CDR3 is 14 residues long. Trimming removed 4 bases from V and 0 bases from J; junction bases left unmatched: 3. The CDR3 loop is CASSARGMNTEAFF. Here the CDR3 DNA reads TGCGCCAGCAGCGCCAGGGGGATGAACACTGAAGCTTTCTTT.

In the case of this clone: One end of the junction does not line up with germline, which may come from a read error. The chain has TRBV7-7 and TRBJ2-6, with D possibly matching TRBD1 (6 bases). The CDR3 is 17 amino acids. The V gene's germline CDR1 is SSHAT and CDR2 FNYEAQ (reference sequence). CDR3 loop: CASSPTRGGAGANVLTF. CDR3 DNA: TGTGCTAGCAGCCCTACACGAGGGGGAGCTGGGGCCAACGTCCTGACTTTC. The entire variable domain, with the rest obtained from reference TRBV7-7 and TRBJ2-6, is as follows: GAGVSQSPRYKVTKRGQDVTLRCDPISSHATLYWYQQALGQGPEFLTYFNYEAQPDKSGLPSDRFSAERPEGSISTLTIQRTEQRDSAMYRCASSPTRGGAGANVLTFGAGSRLTVL.

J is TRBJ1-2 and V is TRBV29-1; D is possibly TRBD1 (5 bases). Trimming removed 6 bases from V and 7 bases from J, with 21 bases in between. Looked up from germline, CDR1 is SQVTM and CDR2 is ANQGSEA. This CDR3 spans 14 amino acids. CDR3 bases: TGCAGCGTCCGCGAGTTTGGGATCAGGGCTGGCTACACCTTC. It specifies CSVREFGIRAGYTF. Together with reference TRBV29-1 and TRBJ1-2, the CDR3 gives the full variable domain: SAVISQKPSRDICQRGTSLTIQCQVDSQVTMMFWYRQQPGQSLTLIATANQGSEATYESGFVIDKFPISRPNLTFSTLTVSNMSPEDSSIYLCSVREFGIRAGYTFGSGTRLTVV.

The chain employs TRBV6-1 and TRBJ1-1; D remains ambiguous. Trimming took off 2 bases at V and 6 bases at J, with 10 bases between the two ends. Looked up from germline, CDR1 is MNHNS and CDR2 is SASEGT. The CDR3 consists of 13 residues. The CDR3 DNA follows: TGTGCCAGCAGTGAAAGTAACAAAGCTGAAGCTTTCTTT. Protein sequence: CASSESNKAEAFF.

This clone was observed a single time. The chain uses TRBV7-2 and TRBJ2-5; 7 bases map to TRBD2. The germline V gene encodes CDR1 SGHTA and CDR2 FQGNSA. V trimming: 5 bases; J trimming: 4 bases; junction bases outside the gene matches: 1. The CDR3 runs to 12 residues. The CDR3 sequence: CASSRGVETQYF. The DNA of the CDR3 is TGTGCCAGCAGCCGGGGGGTAGAGACCCAGTACTTC. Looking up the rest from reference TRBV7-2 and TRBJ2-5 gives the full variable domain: GAGVSQSPSNKVTEKGKDVELRCDPISGHTALYWYRQSLGQGLEFLIYFQGNSAPDKSGLPSDRFSAERTGGSVSTLTIQRTQQEDSAVYLCASSRGVETQYFGPGTRLLVL.

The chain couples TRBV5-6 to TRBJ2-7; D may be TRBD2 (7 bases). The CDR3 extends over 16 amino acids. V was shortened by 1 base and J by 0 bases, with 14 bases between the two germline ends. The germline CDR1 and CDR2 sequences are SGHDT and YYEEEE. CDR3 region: CASSLKGGGSSYEQYF. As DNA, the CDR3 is TGTGCCAGCAGCTTGAAAGGGGGGGGGTCCTCCTACGAGCAGTACTTC.

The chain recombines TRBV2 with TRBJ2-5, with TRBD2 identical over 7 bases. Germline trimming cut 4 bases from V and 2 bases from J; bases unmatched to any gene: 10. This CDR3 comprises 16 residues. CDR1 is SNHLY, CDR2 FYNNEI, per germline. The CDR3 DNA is TGTGCCAGCAGTGCCCTCAGCGGGGCCAGGCAAGAGACCCAGTACTTC. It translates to CASSALSGARQETQYF.

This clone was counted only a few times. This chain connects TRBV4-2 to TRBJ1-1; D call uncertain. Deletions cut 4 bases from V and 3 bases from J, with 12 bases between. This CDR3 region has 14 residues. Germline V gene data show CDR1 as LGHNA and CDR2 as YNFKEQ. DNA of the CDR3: TGTGCCAGCAGCCGAGGAGGTGGGGACACTGAAGCTTTCTTT. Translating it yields CASSRGGGDTEAFF.

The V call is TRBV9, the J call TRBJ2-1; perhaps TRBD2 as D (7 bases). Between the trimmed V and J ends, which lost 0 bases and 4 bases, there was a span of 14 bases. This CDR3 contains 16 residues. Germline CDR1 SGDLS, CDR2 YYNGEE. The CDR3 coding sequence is TGTGCCAGCAGCGTAGCTACCGGGGGGCATTACAATGAGCAGTTCTTC. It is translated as CASSVATGGHYNEQFF.

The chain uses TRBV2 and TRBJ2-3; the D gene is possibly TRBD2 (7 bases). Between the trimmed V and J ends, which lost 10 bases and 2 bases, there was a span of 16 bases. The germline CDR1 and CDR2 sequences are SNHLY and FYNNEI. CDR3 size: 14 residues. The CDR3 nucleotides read TGTGCCACCGCGGGGGCCCTAGCCACAGATACGCAGTATTTT. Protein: CATAGALATDTQYF.